This TCR beta chain was captured in a study of metastatic and nonmetastatic thyroid tumors (dated by TCRdb to 2020 to 2021). Background on the whole study: For patients with malignant and with benign thyroid disease, the researchers compared repertoires between peripheral blood samples and tumor or nodule tissue samples. General study outcomes and caveats: TCR beta diversity was reported as significantly higher in malignant tumors than in benign nodules, in both blood and tumor samples.

There are a few counts of this clone. What this receptor recognizes is not known. No much larger clonotype is one base removed from it; base qualities were not supplied. Receptor amplification or capture employed PCR. The sequencing machine was an Illumina HiSeq 4000. High-throughput sequencing was used to profile the CDR3 region of the TCR beta-chain in every patient. The paper's processing steps were these. A classifier to discriminate distant-metastatic papillary thyroid cancer patients was built from CDR3 differences across clinicopathological groups. To measure repertoire diversity the researchers used the Shannon index, while the Morisita-Horn index served to gauge how similar the tumor and blood repertoires were. TCRdb reanalyzed the raw reads on its own, using fastp at Q25 for trimming and MiXCR for clone calling, and kept in-frame beta chains. TCRdb's processing, not the study's, gives the V and J calls here. This sample lists 15,000 to 17,000 clones; about 3.5% were detected once. 20% to 30% of the sample comes from the top ten.

Before undergoing thyroid surgery, none of the patients had been given any kind of treatment. Patient clinical samples collected from 2012 to 2018 were retrospectively analysed using T-cell receptor beta sequencing. CDR1 and CDR2 (DFQATT, SNEGSKA) derive from the germline V gene (reference sequence). From the cysteine up to the phenylalanine, the CDR3 has a length of 14 residues. Kept here is only the CDR3 DNA, which spans 42 bases and is read in frame from base 1. V has 3 bases trimmed and J has 3 bases trimmed; junction bases matching no gene number 6. This clonotype was sampled from a female donor with papillary thyroid cancer or a benign thyroid nodule (not recorded which). Some clones in this sample may be carry-over from other donors' samples. The chain links TRBV20-1 with TRBJ2-7; 9 central nucleotides agree with TRBD1. The sequencing input was tumor tissue. The CDR3 is CSARGQGRVYEQYF. The bases read TGCAGTGCTAGGGGACAGGGAAGGGTCTACGAGCAGTACTTC.